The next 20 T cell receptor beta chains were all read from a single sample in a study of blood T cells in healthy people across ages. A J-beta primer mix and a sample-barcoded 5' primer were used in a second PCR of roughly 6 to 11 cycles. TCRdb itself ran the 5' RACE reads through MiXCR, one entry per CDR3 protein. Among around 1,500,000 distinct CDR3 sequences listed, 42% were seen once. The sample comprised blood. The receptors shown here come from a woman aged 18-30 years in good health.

The CDR3 is CATSDRATSSYNEQFF. The DNA of the CDR3 is TGTGCCACCAGTGATAGGGCCACAAGCTCCTACAATGAGCAGTTCTTC. The chain links TRBV24-1 to TRBJ2-1; D unclear. The CDR3 contains 16 residues. The V gene lost 3 bases and the J gene lost 0 bases, with 11 bases spanning the gap. Germline CDR1 is KGHDR and CDR2 is SFDVKD.

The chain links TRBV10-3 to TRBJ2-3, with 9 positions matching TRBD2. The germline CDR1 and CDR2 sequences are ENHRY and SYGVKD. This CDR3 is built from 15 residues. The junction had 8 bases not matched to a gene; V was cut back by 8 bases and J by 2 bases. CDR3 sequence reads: CAIGPSSGATDTQYF. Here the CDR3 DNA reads TGTGCCATCGGACCCTCTAGCGGGGCCACAGATACGCAGTATTTT.

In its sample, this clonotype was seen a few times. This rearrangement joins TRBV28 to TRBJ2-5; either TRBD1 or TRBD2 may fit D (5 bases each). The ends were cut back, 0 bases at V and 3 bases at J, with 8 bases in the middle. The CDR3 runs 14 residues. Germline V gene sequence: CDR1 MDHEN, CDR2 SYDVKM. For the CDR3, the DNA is TGTGCCAGCAGTTTATGGAGGGGAGAAGAGACCCAGTACTTC. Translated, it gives CASSLWRGEETQYF.

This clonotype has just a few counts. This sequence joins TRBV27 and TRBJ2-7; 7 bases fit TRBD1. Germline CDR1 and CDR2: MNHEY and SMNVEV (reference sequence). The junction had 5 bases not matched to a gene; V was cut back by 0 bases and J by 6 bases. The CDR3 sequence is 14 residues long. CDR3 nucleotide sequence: TGTGCCAGCAGTTTATCGGCAGGGGGTAGCGAGCAGTACTTC. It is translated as CASSLSAGGSEQYF.

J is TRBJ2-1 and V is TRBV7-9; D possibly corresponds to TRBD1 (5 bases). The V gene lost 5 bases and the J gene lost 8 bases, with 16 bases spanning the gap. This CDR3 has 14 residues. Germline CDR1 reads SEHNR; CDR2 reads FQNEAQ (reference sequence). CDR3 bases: TGTGCCAGCAGCCCCGTAGGGGAATTGGATGAGCAGTTCTTC. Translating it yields CASSPVGELDEQFF.

The CDR3 sequence is CASSFETGDTEAFF. The CDR3 DNA sequence: TGTGCCAGCAGTTTTGAGACAGGGGACACTGAAGCTTTCTTT. The chain recombines TRBV28 with TRBJ1-1, with TRBD1 matching over 8 bases. Trimming cost V 3 bases and J 3 bases; bases outside gene matches: 3. Germline-derived CDR1 and CDR2 are MDHEN and SYDVKM. CDR3 length: 14 amino acids.

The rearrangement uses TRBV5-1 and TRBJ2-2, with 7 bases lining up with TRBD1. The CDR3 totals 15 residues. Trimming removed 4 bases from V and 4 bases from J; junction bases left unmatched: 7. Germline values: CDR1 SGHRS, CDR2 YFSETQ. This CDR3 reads CASSPTGLITGELFF. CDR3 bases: TGCGCCAGCAGCCCGACAGGGTTAATCACCGGGGAGCTGTTTTTT.

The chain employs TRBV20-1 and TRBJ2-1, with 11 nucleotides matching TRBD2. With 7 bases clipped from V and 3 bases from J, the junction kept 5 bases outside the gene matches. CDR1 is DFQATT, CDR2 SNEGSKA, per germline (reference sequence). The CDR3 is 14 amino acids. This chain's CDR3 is CSVVTSGVYNEQFF. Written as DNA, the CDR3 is TGCAGTGTGGTGACTAGCGGGGTCTACAATGAGCAGTTCTTC.

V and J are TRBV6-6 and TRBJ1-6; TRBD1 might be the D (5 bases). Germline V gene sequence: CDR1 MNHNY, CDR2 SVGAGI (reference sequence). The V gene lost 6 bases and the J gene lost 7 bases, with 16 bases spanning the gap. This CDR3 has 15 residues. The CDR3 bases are TGTGCCAGCAGAGTATTAACAGGCGCCAATTCACCCCTCCACTTT. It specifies CASRVLTGANSPLHF.

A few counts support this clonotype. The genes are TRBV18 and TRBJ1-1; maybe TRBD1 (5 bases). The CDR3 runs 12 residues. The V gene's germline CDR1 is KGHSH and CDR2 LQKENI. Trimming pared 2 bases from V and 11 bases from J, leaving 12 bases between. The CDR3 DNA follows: TGTGCCAGCTCACCAGTGGGGGAAGAGGCTTTCTTT. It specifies CASSPVGEEAFF.

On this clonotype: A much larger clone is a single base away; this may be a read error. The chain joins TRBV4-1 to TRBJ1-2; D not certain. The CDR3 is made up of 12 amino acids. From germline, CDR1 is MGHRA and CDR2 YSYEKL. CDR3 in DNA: TGCGACAGCAGCCAAGTGTCTGAGGGCTACACCTTC. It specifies CDSSQVSEGYTF.

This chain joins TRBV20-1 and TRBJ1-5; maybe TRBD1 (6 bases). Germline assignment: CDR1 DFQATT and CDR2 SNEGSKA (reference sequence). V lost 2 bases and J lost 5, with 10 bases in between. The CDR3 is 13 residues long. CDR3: CSARQGKDQPQHF. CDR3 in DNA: TGCAGTGCTAGACAGGGGAAGGATCAGCCCCAGCATTTT.

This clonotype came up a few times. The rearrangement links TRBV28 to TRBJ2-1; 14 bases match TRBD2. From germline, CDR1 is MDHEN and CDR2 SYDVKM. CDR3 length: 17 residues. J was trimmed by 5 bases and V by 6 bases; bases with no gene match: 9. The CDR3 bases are TGTGCCAGCAGCCCCATACCGGGACTAGCGGGGGACAATGAGCAGTTCTTC. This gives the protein CASSPIPGLAGDNEQFF. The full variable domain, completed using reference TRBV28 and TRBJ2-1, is DVKVTQSSRYLVKRTGEKVFLECVQDMDHENMFWYRQDPGLGLRLIYFSYDVKMKEKGDIPEGYSVSREKKERFSLILESASTNQTSMYLCASSPIPGLAGDNEQFFGPGTRLTVL.

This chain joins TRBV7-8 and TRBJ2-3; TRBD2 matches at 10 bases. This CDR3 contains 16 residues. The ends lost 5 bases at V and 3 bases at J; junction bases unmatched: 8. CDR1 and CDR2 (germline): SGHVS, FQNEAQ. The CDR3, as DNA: TGTGCCAGCAGCGGAGTAGCGGGGGGCCCTACAGATACGCAGTATTTT. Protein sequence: CASSGVAGGPTDTQYF.

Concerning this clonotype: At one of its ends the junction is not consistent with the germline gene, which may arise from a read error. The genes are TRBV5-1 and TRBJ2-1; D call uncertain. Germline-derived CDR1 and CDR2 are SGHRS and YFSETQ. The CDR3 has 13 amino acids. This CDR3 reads CASSLGINNEQFF. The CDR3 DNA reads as TGTGCCAGCAGCTTAGGTATAAACAATGAGCAGTTCTTC.

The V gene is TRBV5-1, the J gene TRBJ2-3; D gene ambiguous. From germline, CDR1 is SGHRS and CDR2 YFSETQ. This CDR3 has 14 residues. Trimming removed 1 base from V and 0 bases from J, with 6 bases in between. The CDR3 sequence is CASSLTVSTDTQYF. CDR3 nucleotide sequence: TGCGCCAGCAGCTTGACGGTCAGCACAGATACGCAGTATTTT.

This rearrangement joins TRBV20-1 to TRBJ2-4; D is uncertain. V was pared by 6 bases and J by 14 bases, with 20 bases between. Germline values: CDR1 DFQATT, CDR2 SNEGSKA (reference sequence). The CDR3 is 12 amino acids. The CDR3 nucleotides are TGCAGTGCCAACCTCATTCAAGCAGGAGAGTACTTC. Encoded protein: CSANLIQAGEYF.

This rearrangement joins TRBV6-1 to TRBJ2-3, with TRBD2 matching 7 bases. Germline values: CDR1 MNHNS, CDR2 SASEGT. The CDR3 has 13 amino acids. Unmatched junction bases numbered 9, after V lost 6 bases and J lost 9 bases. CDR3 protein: CASSGTNGVTQYF. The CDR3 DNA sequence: TGTGCCAGCAGCGGGACTAATGGGGTGACGCAGTATTTT.

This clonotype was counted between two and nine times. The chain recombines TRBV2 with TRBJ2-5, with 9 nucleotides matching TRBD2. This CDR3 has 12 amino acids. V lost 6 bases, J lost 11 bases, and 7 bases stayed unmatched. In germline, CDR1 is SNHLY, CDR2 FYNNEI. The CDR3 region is CASSGTSSEQYF. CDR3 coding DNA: TGTGCCAGCAGCGGGACTAGCAGTGAGCAGTACTTC.

CDR3: CASTSLGGRNTEAFF. CDR3 coding DNA: TGTGCCAGCACCTCTCTTGGCGGGCGGAACACTGAAGCTTTCTTT. The chain uses TRBV7-9 and TRBJ1-1; D not resolved. V lost 7 bases to trimming and J lost 1 base, with 16 bases between them. CDR3 length equals 15 residues. CDR1 and CDR2 (germline): SEHNR, FQNEAQ (reference sequence). Complete variable domain (other parts from reference TRBV7-9 and TRBJ1-1): DTGVSQNPRHKITKRGQNVTFRCDPISEHNRLYWYRQTLGQGPEFLTYFQNEAQLEKSRLLSDRFSAERPKGSFSTLEIQRTEQGDSAMYLCASTSLGGRNTEAFFGQGTRLTVV.